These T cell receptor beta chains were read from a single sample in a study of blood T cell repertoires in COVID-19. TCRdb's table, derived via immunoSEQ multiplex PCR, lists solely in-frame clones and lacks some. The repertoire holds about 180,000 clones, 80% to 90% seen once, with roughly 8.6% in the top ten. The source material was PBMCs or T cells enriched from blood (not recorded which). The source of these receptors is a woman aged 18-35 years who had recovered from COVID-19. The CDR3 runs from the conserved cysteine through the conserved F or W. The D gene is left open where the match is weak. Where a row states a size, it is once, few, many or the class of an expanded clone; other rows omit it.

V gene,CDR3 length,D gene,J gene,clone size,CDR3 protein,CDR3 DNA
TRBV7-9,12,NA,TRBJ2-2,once,CASSLSTGELFF,TGTGCCAGCAGCCTTTCCACCGGGGAGCTGTTTTTT
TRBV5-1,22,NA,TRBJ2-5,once,CASSLAGMVSYPTTTDQETQYF,TGCGCCAGCAGCTTGGCGGGGATGGTCAGCTATCCTACAACCACCGATCAAGAGACCCAGTACTTC
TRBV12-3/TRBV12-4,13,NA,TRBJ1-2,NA,CASSPDSNYGYTF,TGTGCCAGCAGCCCAGACAGCAACTATGGCTACACCTTC
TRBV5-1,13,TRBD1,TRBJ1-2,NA,CASSTGTGGGYTF,TGCGCCAGCAGCACCGGGACAGGGGGAGGCTACACCTTC
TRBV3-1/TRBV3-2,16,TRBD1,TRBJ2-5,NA,CASSQDPDRAWETQYF,TGTGCCAGCAGCCAAGATCCGGACAGGGCTTGGGAGACCCAGTACTTC
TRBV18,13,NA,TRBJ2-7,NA,CASSESGLYEQYF,TGTGCCAGCTCGGAGTCCGGACTTTACGAGCAGTACTTC
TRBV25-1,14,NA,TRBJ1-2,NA,CASSDSTNRAGYTF,TGTGCCAGCAGTGACTCCACCAACAGGGCTGGCTACACCTTC
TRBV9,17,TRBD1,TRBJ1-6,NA,CASSGTQGGSYNSPLHF,TGTGCCAGCAGCGGGACCCAGGGGGGTTCCTATAATTCACCCCTCCACTTT
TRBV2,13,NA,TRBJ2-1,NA,CASRVTRANEQFF,TGTGCCAGCAGGGTCACTAGGGCAAATGAGCAGTTCTTC
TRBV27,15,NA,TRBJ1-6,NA,CASSLLPGRNSPLHF,TGTGCCAGCAGTTTATTGCCGGGTAGGAATTCACCCCTCCACTTT
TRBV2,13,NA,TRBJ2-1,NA,CASSGSVLNEQFF,TGTGCCAGCAGTGGTTCTGTCCTTAATGAGCAGTTCTTC
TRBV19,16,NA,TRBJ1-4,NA,CASSVGLLSGNEKLFF,TGTGCCAGTAGTGTGGGCTTACTGAGCGGTAATGAAAAACTGTTTTTT
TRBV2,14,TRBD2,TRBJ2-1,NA,CASSGTQGGDEQFF,TGTGCCAGCAGTGGCACCCAGGGAGGGGATGAGCAGTTCTTC
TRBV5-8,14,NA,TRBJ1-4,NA,CASSLGLSYEKLFF,TGTGCCAGCAGCTTGGGGCTCTCCTATGAAAAACTGTTTTTT
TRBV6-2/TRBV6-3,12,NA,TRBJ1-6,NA,CASSDRNSPLHF,TGTGCCAGCAGTGACAGGAATTCACCCCTCCACTTT
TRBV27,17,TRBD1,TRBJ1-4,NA,CASRRGTVVTQGEKLFF,TGTGCCAGCAGAAGAGGGACAGTAGTTACTCAAGGAGAAAAACTGTTTTTT
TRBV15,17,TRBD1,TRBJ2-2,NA,CATSRDLGQGNTGELFF,TGTGCCACCAGCAGAGATTTGGGACAGGGGAACACCGGGGAGCTGTTTTTT
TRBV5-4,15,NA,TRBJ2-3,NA,CASREGGGITDTQYF,TGTGCCAGCAGAGAAGGAGGGGGCATTACAGATACGCAGTATTTT
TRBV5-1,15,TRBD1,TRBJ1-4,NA,CASSFGTGVNEKLFF,TGCGCCAGCAGCTTTGGGACAGGGGTTAATGAAAAACTGTTTTTT
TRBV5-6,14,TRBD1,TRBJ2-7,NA,CASSGWDRVSEQYF,TGTGCCAGCAGCGGCTGGGACAGGGTGAGCGAGCAGTACTTC
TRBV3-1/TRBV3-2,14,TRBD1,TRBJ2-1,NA,CASSQDPRPGTAIF,TGTGCCAGCAGCCAAGATCCCCGCCCCGGGACAGCAATCTTC
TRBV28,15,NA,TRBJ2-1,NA,CASSLIRSEDNEQFF,TGTGCCAGCAGTTTAATTAGGTCGGAGGACAATGAGCAGTTCTTC
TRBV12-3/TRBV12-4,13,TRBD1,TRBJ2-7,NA,CASSTGQGYEQYF,TGTGCCAGCAGCACCGGACAGGGTTACGAGCAGTACTTC
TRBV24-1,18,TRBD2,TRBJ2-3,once,CATSDLGFGLAGEDTQYF,TGTGCCACCAGTGATTTAGGGTTTGGACTAGCGGGAGAAGATACGCAGTATTTT
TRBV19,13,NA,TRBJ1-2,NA,CASNLVEGRGYTF,TGTGCCAGTAACCTCGTCGAGGGTCGCGGCTACACCTTC
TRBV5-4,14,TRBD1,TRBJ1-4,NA,CASSSGQGYEKLFF,TGTGCCAGCAGTTCGGGACAGGGATATGAAAAACTGTTTTTT
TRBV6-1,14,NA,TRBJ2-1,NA,CASSDNRVGNEQFF,TGTGCCAGCAGTGACAACAGGGTGGGCAATGAGCAGTTCTTC
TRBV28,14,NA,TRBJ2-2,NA,CASSLASNTGELFF,TGTGCCAGCAGTTTGGCTAGCAACACCGGGGAGCTGTTTTTT